The 26 T cell receptor beta chains in this list originate from one sample, sequenced in a study of blood T cell repertoires in COVID-19. Using immunoSEQ multiplex PCR, the repertoire was profiled, and TCRdb retains in-frame clones only, with some absent. The data hold about 140,000 clones, with approximately 86% observed a single time. The specimen sequenced was peripheral blood. All receptors come from a man between 65 and 85 years old with acute or convalescent COVID-19.

The rearrangement links TRBV4-1 to TRBJ1-6; a possible D gene is TRBD1 (5 bases). The CDR3 consists of 16 residues. The V end was cut by 2 bases, the J end by 5 bases, with 13 bases between. CDR1 and CDR2 from the germline V gene are MGHRA and YSYEKL. The DNA of the CDR3 is TGCGCCAGCAGCCAACGGGCGGGGACCAATAATTCACCCCTCCACTTT. Translated, it gives CASSQRAGTNNSPLHF.

The chain is built from TRBV27 and TRBJ2-2, with a possible D match to TRBD1 (5 bases). Germline V lookup: CDR1 MNHEY, CDR2 SMNVEV (reference sequence). Trimming pared 7 bases from V and 1 base from J, leaving 16 bases between. This CDR3 spans 16 amino acids. CDR3 coding DNA: TGTGCCAGCAACTTCATAAGGGGCAGGAACACCGGGGAGCTGTTTTTT. Its translation is CASNFIRGRNTGELFF.

In this sample, this clone turned up a few times. This chain connects TRBV11-2 to TRBJ1-5, with D hard to call. CDR1 is SGHAT, CDR2 FQNNGV, per germline. This CDR3 comprises 17 residues. The V gene lost 0 bases and the J gene lost 1 base, with 13 bases spanning the gap. DNA for the CDR3: TGTGCCAGCAGCTTAGATCTCGGGAAGGGCAGCAATCAGCCCCAGCATTTT. Translating gives CASSLDLGKGSNQPQHF.

This chain connects TRBV6-5 to TRBJ1-6; 8 bases are a match to TRBD1. The V gene's germline CDR1 is MNHEY and CDR2 SVGAGI. After removal of 4 bases from V and 7 bases from J, the junction contained 6 bases not matched to a gene. The CDR3 loop spans 15 amino acids. DNA of the CDR3: TGTGCCAGCAGTTCAGGGGGCGGGGGCAATTCACCCCTCCACTTT. Translated, it gives CASSSGGGGNSPLHF.

This chain uses TRBV3-1 (or the pseudogene TRBV3-2) with TRBJ1-1; TRBD1 agrees at 8 bases. Germline V gene data show CDR1 as LGHDT and CDR2 as YNNKEL (reference sequence). Trimming at V came to 4 bases and at J to 3 bases, leaving 10 bases not matched to a gene. The CDR3 runs 16 residues. The CDR3 coding sequence is TGTGCCAGCAGCCCTCCTCCGCAGGGGGCGCACACTGAAGCTTTCTTT. It translates to CASSPPPQGAHTEAFF.

The rearrangement links TRBV18 to TRBJ1-4, with a tentative D call TRBD1 (6 bases). Per germline, CDR1 KGHSH and CDR2 LQKENI. The CDR3 has 14 amino acids. V was cut by 0 bases and J by 6 bases, with 8 bases left in between. This CDR3 is CASSPPGGHEKLFF. CDR3 sequence (DNA): TGTGCCAGCTCACCACCCGGGGGGCATGAAAAACTGTTTTTT.

This chain uses TRBV4-1 with TRBJ1-2, with 9 bases matching TRBD1. Germline-derived CDR1 and CDR2 are MGHRA and YSYEKL. Losses at the gene ends were 4 bases for V and 0 bases for J; bases not matched to a gene: 12. The CDR3 extends over 18 amino acids. The CDR3 nucleotides read TGCGCCAGCAGCCCGCCTGCAGGACAGGGGCCTACTAACTATGGCTACACCTTC. Translation: CASSPPAGQGPTNYGYTF.

This rearrangement joins TRBV6-5 to TRBJ1-1, with D perhaps matching TRBD1 (6 bases). CDR3 length: 12 residues. In germline, CDR1 is MNHEY, CDR2 SVGAGI. V dropped 7 bases and J dropped 3 bases, with 9 bases sitting between them. CDR3 DNA: TGTGCCAGCAATACAGGGTACACTGAAGCTTTCTTT. Translated, it gives CASNTGYTEAFF.

The table lists this clone with a count of one. The chain links TRBV5-3 to TRBJ2-5; 9 nucleotides line up with TRBD1. TRBV5-3 is flagged as an ORF with uncertain function. The ends lost 4 bases at V and 2 bases at J; junction bases unmatched: 6. This CDR3 is 15 amino acids long. The CDR3 protein is CARSRNDRGQETQYF. The CDR3 DNA is TGTGCCAGAAGCCGCAACGACAGGGGGCAAGAGACCCAGTACTTC.

The V call is TRBV12-3 or TRBV12-4, the J call TRBJ2-5, with TRBD2 as a possible D gene (7 bases). V was pared by 7 bases and J by 5 bases, with 11 bases between. The length of the CDR3 is 12 residues. CDR3 protein: CASTWGGETQYF. CDR3 DNA sequence: TGTGCCAGCACCTGGGGGGGCGAGACCCAGTACTTC.

The chain links TRBV24-1 to TRBJ2-1; 12 bases fit TRBD2. Germline V gene sequence: CDR1 KGHDR, CDR2 SFDVKD. The CDR3 loop spans 15 amino acids. V lost 11 bases to trimming and J lost 9 bases; unmatched junction nucleotides: 13. The DNA for the CDR3 is TGTGCCAGTTCGACTAGCGGGAGACAAAAGAGTGAGCAGTTCTTC. It specifies CASSTSGRQKSEQFF.

This chain joins TRBV2 and TRBJ1-3; TRBD1 aligns across 8 bases. CDR1 SNHLY and CDR2 FYNNEI come from the germline V gene. J was trimmed by 0 bases and V by 5 bases; bases with no gene match: 6. This CDR3 has 16 amino acids. This chain's CDR3 is CASSFTTGASGNTIYF. As DNA, the CDR3 is TGTGCCAGCAGTTTTACGACAGGGGCCTCTGGAAACACCATATATTTT.

CDR3: CATSRDPGRGRDQPQHF. The CDR3 DNA follows: TGTGCCACCAGCAGAGACCCGGGCAGGGGGCGCGATCAGCCCCAGCATTTT. The V and J genes are TRBV15 and TRBJ1-5; 8 bases fit TRBD1. Germline CDR1 is LNHNV and CDR2 is YYDKDF (reference sequence). V dropped 0 bases and J dropped 5; count of bases not matched to a gene: 9. The CDR3 has 17 residues. Supplemented by reference TRBV15 and TRBJ1-5, the full variable domain reads DAMVIQNPRYQVTQFGKPVTLSCSQTLNHNVMYWYQQKSSQAPKLLFHYYDKDFNNEADTPDNFQSRRPNTSFCFLDIRSPGLGDTAMYLCATSRDPGRGRDQPQHFGDGTRLSIL.

The rearrangement links TRBV7-9 to TRBJ1-1; TRBD1 is a possible D gene (5 bases). V dropped 1 base and J dropped 4 bases, with 13 bases sitting between them. This CDR3 is built from 15 residues. Germline V gene sequence: CDR1 SEHNR, CDR2 FQNEAQ (reference sequence). This CDR3 reads CASSLVLGQGTEAFF. In DNA, the CDR3 is TGTGCCAGCAGCTTAGTATTAGGGCAGGGCACTGAAGCTTTCTTT.

This chain joins TRBV2 and TRBJ2-2, with D maybe TRBD2 (6 bases). This CDR3 is built from 15 residues. Germline V gives CDR1 SNHLY, CDR2 FYNNEI. Trimming removed 2 bases at V and 4 bases at J, with 11 bases between. CDR3 in DNA: TGTGCCAGCAGTGAACCGGGAGCGACCACCGGGGAGCTGTTTTTT. It is translated as CASSEPGATTGELFF.

This chain links TRBV7-2 with TRBJ2-2; TRBD1 matches at 11 bases. J lost 6 bases, V lost 5 bases, and 5 bases had no gene match. Germline lookup yields CDR1 SGHTA and CDR2 FQGNSA. CDR3 size: 15 residues. In DNA form, the CDR3 reads TGTGCCAGCAGCCCAAGGACAGGGGGCCCCGGGGAGCTGTTTTTT. Residues: CASSPRTGGPGELFF.

This sequence joins TRBV18 and TRBJ1-3; possibly TRBD1 for D (6 bases). Trimming removed 3 bases from V and 6 bases from J, with 15 bases in between. The V gene's germline CDR1 is KGHSH and CDR2 LQKENI. The CDR3 spans 15 residues. CDR3 amino acids: CASSPDTGTPNTIYF. The CDR3, as DNA: TGTGCCAGCTCACCGGATACCGGGACACCAAACACCATATATTTT.

The chain has TRBV5-6 and TRBJ2-2; 10 bases line up with TRBD1. CDR3 length: 17 amino acids. J gave up 7 bases and V 4 bases, and 13 bases lay outside the gene matches. Germline CDR1 and CDR2: SGHDT and YYEEEE. CDR3 residues: CASSLTFGTGEIGELFF. The CDR3 DNA follows: TGTGCCAGCAGCCTAACCTTCGGGACAGGGGAAATCGGGGAGCTGTTTTTT.

This sequence joins TRBV5-1 and TRBJ2-5; TRBD2 might be the D (5 bases). Germline V gives CDR1 SGHRS, CDR2 YFSETQ. This CDR3 is 15 amino acids long. Trimming took 7 bases from V and 2 from J, leaving 18 bases between them. This chain's CDR3 is CASGRPEAVQETQYF. The CDR3 DNA sequence: TGCGCCAGCGGGCGACCGGAGGCAGTTCAAGAGACCCAGTACTTC.

The V call is TRBV6-4, the J call TRBJ2-1, with 7 bases that match TRBD2. CDR3 length equals 14 residues. The V gene end was trimmed by 6 bases and the J gene end by 0 bases; junction bases not matched to a gene: 2. Germline lookup yields CDR1 MRHNA and CDR2 SNTAGT. CDR3 sequence (DNA): TGTGCCAGCAGCCCGGGGGGCTCCTACAATGAGCAGTTCTTC. Protein: CASSPGGSYNEQFF.

The CDR3 coding sequence is TGTGCCAGCAGCCCCCACAGGGTGAACACTGAAGCTTTCTTT. It encodes CASSPHRVNTEAFF. The chain is built from TRBV14 and TRBJ1-1, with D possibly being TRBD1 (6 bases). Germline-derived CDR1 and CDR2 are SGHDN and FVKESK. The ends were cut back, 4 bases at V and 0 bases at J, with 9 bases in the middle. The CDR3 loop spans 14 amino acids.

The chain recombines TRBV28 with TRBJ1-2; the D gene is possibly TRBD1 (5 bases). The CDR3 spans 14 residues. Trimming removed 3 bases at V and 4 bases at J, with 12 bases between. The V gene's germline CDR1 is MDHEN and CDR2 SYDVKM. This CDR3 is CASSFNLGGYGYTF. Written as DNA, the CDR3 is TGTGCCAGCAGTTTTAATCTGGGGGGCTATGGCTACACCTTC.

V and J are TRBV7-2 and TRBJ2-2, with TRBD1 as a possible D gene (5 bases). Trimming stripped 6 bases from V and 2 bases from J, with 10 bases between. The CDR3 contains 14 residues. Germline CDR1 reads SGHTA; CDR2 reads FQGNSA. As DNA, the CDR3 is TGTGCCAGCAGGTGGGGCTCAAACACCGGGGAGCTGTTTTTT. This translates into CASRWGSNTGELFF.

This chain uses TRBV6-5 with TRBJ2-7, with TRBD1 matching 7 bases. Trimming removed 7 bases from V and 2 bases from J; junction bases left unmatched: 8. The CDR3 is 14 amino acids. Germline lookup yields CDR1 MNHEY and CDR2 SVGAGI. As DNA, the CDR3 is TGTGCCAGCAACATACCGGGACAGACCTACGAGCAGTACTTC. Translating it yields CASNIPGQTYEQYF.

The CDR3 nucleotides read TGTGCCAGCACATCAGCGGGGGCCAACGTCCTGACTTTC. Protein: CASTSAGANVLTF. The rearrangement joins TRBV7-9 to TRBJ2-6; no firm D call. The CDR3 spans 13 residues. CDR1 and CDR2 from the germline V gene are SEHNR and FQNEAQ (reference sequence). The V end lost 7 bases, the J end lost 4 bases, and 8 bases lay between the germline ends.

This chain connects TRBV27 to TRBJ1-1, with D unresolved. CDR3 size: 13 residues. Looked up from germline, CDR1 is MNHEY and CDR2 is SMNVEV (reference sequence). Between the trimmed V and J ends, which lost 5 bases and 1 base, there was a span of 8 bases. The CDR3 region has the DNA TGTGCCAGCAGTCTCCGACAGAACACTGAAGCTTTCTTT. It specifies CASSLRQNTEAFF.